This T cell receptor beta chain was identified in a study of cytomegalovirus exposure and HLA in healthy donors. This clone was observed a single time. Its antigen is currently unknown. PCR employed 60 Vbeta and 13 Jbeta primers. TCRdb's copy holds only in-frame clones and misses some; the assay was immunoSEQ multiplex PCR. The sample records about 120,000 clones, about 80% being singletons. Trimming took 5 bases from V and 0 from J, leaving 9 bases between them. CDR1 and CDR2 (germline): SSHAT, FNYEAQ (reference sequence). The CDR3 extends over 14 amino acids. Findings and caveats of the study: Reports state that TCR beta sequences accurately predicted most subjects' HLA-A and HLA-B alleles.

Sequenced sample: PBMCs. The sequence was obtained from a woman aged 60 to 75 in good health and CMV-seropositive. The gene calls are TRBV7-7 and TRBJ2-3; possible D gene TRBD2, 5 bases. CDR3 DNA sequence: TGTGCCAGCAGCATTGGACTGAGCACAGATACGCAGTATTTT. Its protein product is CASSIGLSTDTQYF.